The rows below give T cell receptor beta chains drawn from one sample of a study of regulatory T cells in long-lasting Graves disease. TCRdb used MiXCR to reprocess the multiplex PCR reads, holding one entry per CDR3 protein. The data show hundreds of thousands of distinct CDR3 sequences, around 15% seen once. This specimen was peripheral blood mononuclear cells (PBMCs), taken at new diagnosis, from a patient treated with antithyroid drugs. These receptors were collected from a female donor with Graves disease. The CDR3 runs from the conserved cysteine through the conserved F or W. Fields, in order: clone size, V gene, D gene, J gene, CDR3 DNA, CDR3 protein. D genes are given only for firm matches. Size is stated for part of the rows, as once, few or many counts, or as a class when the clone is expanded.

size: .
V: TRBV30
D: .
J: TRBJ1-3
DNA: TGTGCCTGGAGTGCCCCGGCCCGAACCGCTGGAAACACCATATATTTT
CDR3: CAWSAPARTAGNTIYF

size: many
V: TRBV2
D: .
J: TRBJ1-3
DNA: TGTGCCAGCAGGCGGGAGGCCTCTGGAAACACCATATATTTT
CDR3: CASRREASGNTIYF

size: many
V: TRBV20-1
D: .
J: TRBJ2-3
DNA: TGCAGTGCAATTACTAGCTCTTACACAGATACGCAGTATTTT
CDR3: CSAITSSYTDTQYF

size: few
V: TRBV28
D: TRBD1
J: TRBJ2-1
DNA: TGTGCCAGCAGCCGTTGGGGTTCAGGGGGCAGGTCCTACAATGAGCAGTTCTTC
CDR3: CASSRWGSGGRSYNEQFF

size: many
V: TRBV2
D: .
J: TRBJ2-3
DNA: TGTGCCAGCAGTGAACTCGACTTCCGCCGGGCGTATTTT
CDR3: CASSELDFRRAYF

size: .
V: TRBV6-1
D: .
J: TRBJ1-4
DNA: TGTGCCAGCAGTACCCCCCGGGATGAAAAACTGTTTTTT
CDR3: CASSTPRDEKLFF

size: many
V: TRBV7-3
D: .
J: TRBJ2-1
DNA: TGTGCCAGCAGCAAATCGACTACCACTGGTAATGAGCAGTTCTTC
CDR3: CASSKSTTTGNEQFF

size: many
V: TRBV6-1
D: TRBD2
J: TRBJ2-2
DNA: TGTGCCACCCTCCCGGGACTAGCGGGAGGGCCGACGGAGCTGTTTTTT
CDR3: CATLPGLAGGPTELFF

size: many
V: TRBV3-1
D: .
J: TRBJ1-2
DNA: TGTGCCAGCAGCCAGTTTCAGGGAACTTCGGGAGGCTACACCTTC
CDR3: CASSQFQGTSGGYTF

size: few
V: TRBV29-1
D: .
J: TRBJ2-2
DNA: TGCAGCGCCGCCGCTGACGGGGGCGGGGAGCTGTTTTTT
CDR3: CSAAADGGGELFF

size: .
V: TRBV27
D: .
J: TRBJ2-5
DNA: TGTGCCAGCAGTTCACGCAGGGTAGAGACCCAGTACTTC
CDR3: CASSSRRVETQYF

size: .
V: TRBV20-1
D: .
J: TRBJ1-2
DNA: TGCAGTGCCAGGGACGAGGGCGTTAACTATGGCTACACCTTC
CDR3: CSARDEGVNYGYTF

size: .
V: TRBV7-6
D: .
J: TRBJ1-1
DNA: TGTGCCAGCAGTCCTGAGCAGGGGACGAACACTGAAGCTTTCTTT
CDR3: CASSPEQGTNTEAFF

size: many
V: TRBV6-2/TRBV6-3
D: .
J: TRBJ1-2
DNA: TGTGCCAGCAGGAGGACCATGAACTATGGCTACACCTTC
CDR3: CASRRTMNYGYTF

size: few
V: TRBV19
D: .
J: TRBJ2-2
DNA: TGTGCCAGTAGTAGCTCGTGGGGCGGAACCACCGGGGAGCTGTTTTTT
CDR3: CASSSSWGGTTGELFF

size: many
V: TRBV12-3/TRBV12-4
D: TRBD2
J: TRBJ2-3
DNA: TGTGCCAGCAGTGCGGGACTAGCGGGACCCACAGATACGCAGTATTTT
CDR3: CASSAGLAGPTDTQYF

size: many
V: TRBV7-9
D: .
J: TRBJ2-3
DNA: TGTGCCAGCAGCTTAGTACGAACTAGCCCCAGCACAGATACGCAGTATTTT
CDR3: CASSLVRTSPSTDTQYF

size: many
V: TRBV7-3
D: TRBD1
J: TRBJ1-1
DNA: TGTGCCAGCAGCCCCGGACAGGGAGCTGAAGCTTTCTTT
CDR3: CASSPGQGAEAFF

size: .
V: TRBV29-1
D: TRBD2
J: TRBJ2-1
DNA: TGCAGCGTTGGGCTAGCGGGAGGGCCGGGGGAGCAGTTCTTC
CDR3: CSVGLAGGPGEQFF

size: many
V: TRBV6-1
D: .
J: TRBJ2-7
DNA: TGTGCCAGCAGCTCCCCTGGGGGCAGAACCTACGAGCAGTACTTC
CDR3: CASSSPGGRTYEQYF

size: many
V: TRBV4-1
D: .
J: TRBJ1-4
DNA: TGTGCCAGCAGCCAAGGCCCTAGGACCGGGGAACTGTTTTTT
CDR3: CASSQGPRTGELFF

size: many
V: TRBV7-3
D: TRBD1
J: TRBJ2-1
DNA: TGTGCCAGCAGCCTATTAGGGACAGGGGGAAATGAGCAGTTCTTC
CDR3: CASSLLGTGGNEQFF

size: .
V: TRBV4-3
D: TRBD2
J: TRBJ2-3
DNA: TGCGCCAGCAGCCGACTTCTAGCGGGAGTTGCAGATACGCAGTATTTT
CDR3: CASSRLLAGVADTQYF

size: many
V: TRBV29-1
D: .
J: TRBJ1-3
DNA: TGCAGCGTTGAAGAAGGGGGGGCCTGGGAGGGTGGAAACACCATATATTTT
CDR3: CSVEEGGAWEGGNTIYF

size: few
V: TRBV9
D: .
J: TRBJ1-4
DNA: TGTGCCAGCAGCGTAGGTGTAGGAAATGAAAAACTGTTTTTT
CDR3: CASSVGVGNEKLFF

size: many
V: TRBV3-1
D: TRBD2
J: TRBJ2-2
DNA: TGTGCCAGCAGCCAAGATTCTAGCGGGGGGCCCAACACCGGGGAGCTGTTTTTT
CDR3: CASSQDSSGGPNTGELFF

size: .
V: TRBV7-2
D: .
J: TRBJ1-6
DNA: TGTGCCAGCAGCATCAGTGGACAGTCGACCCTCCACTTT
CDR3: CASSISGQSTLHF

size: .
V: TRBV20-1
D: .
J: TRBJ2-1
DNA: TGCAGTGCTAGGCCCCTAGCAGAGTCCTACAATGAGCAGTTCTTC
CDR3: CSARPLAESYNEQFF

size: many
V: TRBV28
D: .
J: TRBJ1-1
DNA: TGTGCCAGCAGTTTATTTGAAAGTCGGTTTCAGGGGACTGAAGCTTTCTTT
CDR3: CASSLFESRFQGTEAFF

size: .
V: TRBV29-1
D: .
J: TRBJ2-7
DNA: TGCAGCGGCGTTTCGTCCTACGAGCAGTACTTC
CDR3: CSGVSSYEQYF

size: .
V: TRBV12-3/TRBV12-4
D: .
J: TRBJ2-2
DNA: TGTGCCAGCAGTTTGATAATCGGTTACGGTTACACCGGGGAGCTGTTTTTT
CDR3: CASSLIIGYGYTGELFF

size: many
V: TRBV24-1
D: TRBD2
J: TRBJ2-1
DNA: TGTGCCACCAGTAACCCAGGGACTAGCGGAAACAATGAGCAGTTCTTC
CDR3: CATSNPGTSGNNEQFF